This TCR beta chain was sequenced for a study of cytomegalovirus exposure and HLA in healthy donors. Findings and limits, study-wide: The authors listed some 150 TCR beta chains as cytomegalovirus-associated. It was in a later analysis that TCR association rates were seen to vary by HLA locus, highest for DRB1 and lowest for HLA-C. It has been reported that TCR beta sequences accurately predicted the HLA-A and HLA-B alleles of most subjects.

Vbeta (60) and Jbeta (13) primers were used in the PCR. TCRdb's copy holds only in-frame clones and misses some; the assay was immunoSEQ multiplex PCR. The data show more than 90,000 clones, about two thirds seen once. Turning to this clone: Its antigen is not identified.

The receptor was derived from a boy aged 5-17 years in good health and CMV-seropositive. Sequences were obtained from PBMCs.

The chain's CDR3 is CASLGQGGNQPQHF. The CDR3 DNA reads TGTGCCAGCCTAGGACAGGGAGGCAATCAGCCCCAGCATTTT. The V gene is TRBV6-5, the J gene TRBJ1-5; 8 bases match TRBD1. This CDR3 is 14 amino acids long. Germline V gene data show CDR1 as MNHEY and CDR2 as SVGAGI. V lost 8 bases, J lost 2 bases, and 5 bases stayed unmatched.